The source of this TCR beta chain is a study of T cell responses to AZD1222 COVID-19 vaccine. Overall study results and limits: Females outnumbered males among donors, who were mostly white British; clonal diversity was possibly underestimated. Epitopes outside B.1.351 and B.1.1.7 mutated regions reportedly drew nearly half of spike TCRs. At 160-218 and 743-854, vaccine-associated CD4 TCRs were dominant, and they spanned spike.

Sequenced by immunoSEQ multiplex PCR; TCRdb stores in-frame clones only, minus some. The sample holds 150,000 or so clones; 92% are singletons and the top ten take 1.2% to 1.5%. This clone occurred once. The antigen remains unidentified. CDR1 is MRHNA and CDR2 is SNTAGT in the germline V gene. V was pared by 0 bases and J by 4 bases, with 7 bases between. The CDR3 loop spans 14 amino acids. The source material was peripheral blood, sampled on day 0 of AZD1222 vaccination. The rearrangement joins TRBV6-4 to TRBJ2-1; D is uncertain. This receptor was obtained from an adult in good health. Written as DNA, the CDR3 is TGTGCCAGCAGTGACTCGGGTAGTTACAATGAGCAGTTCTTC. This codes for CASSDSGSYNEQFF.